Each of the 2 T cell receptor beta chains below was sequenced from the same sample in a study of CD8 T cells in ankylosing spondylitis. TCRdb fed the 5' RACE reads into MiXCR, producing one record per CDR3 protein. The sample holds 310,000 or so distinct CDR3 sequences, around 19% seen once. Input material: blood, either unsorted or a sorted T cell fraction (not recorded which). These receptors were collected from a male donor with ankylosing spondylitis or in good health (not recorded which).

As DNA, the CDR3 is TGCAGCGCGGGACAGACCCTAGGGAATGAGCAGTTCTTC. Translation gives CSAGQTLGNEQFF. The chain links TRBV29-1 to TRBJ2-1; TRBD1 aligns across 7 bases. The CDR3 contains 13 residues. Germline V gene sequence: CDR1 SQVTM, CDR2 ANQGSEA. V lost 7 bases, J lost 7 bases, and 10 bases stayed unmatched.

This clonotype was seen repeatedly, ten times or more. The chain couples TRBV7-8 to TRBJ1-4, with no clear D. V lost 0 bases to trimming and J lost 10 bases, with 27 bases between them. The CDR3 is 19 amino acids. Germline loops: CDR1 SGHVS, CDR2 FQNEAQ. Here the CDR3 reads CASSLAPTQNGAAMGKLFF. The CDR3 DNA reads as TGTGCCAGCAGCTTAGCACCGACGCAAAACGGAGCGGCAATGGGAAAACTGTTTTTT.